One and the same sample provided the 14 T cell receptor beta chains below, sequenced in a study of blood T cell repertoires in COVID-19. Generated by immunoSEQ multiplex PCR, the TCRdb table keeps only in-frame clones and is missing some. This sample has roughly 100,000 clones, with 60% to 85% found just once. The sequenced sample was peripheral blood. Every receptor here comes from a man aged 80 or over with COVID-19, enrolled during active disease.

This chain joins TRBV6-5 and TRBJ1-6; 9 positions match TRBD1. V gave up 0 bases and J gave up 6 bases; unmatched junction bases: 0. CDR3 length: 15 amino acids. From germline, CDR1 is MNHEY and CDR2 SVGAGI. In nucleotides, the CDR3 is TGTGCCAGCAGTTACTCGGGACAGGGTAATTCACCCCTCCACTTT. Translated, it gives CASSYSGQGNSPLHF.

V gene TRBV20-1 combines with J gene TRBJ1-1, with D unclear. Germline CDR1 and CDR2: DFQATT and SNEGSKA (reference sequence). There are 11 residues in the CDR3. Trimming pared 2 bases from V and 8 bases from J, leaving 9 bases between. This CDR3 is CSARYTEEAFF. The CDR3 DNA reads TGCAGTGCTAGATACACGGAGGAAGCTTTCTTT.

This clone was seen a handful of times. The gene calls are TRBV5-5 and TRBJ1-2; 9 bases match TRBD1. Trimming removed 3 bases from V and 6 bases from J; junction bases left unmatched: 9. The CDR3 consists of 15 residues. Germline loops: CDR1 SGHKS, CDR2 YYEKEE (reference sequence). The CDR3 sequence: CASSSRGTGLDGYTF. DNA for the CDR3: TGTGCCAGCAGCTCCCGCGGGACAGGGCTCGATGGCTACACCTTC. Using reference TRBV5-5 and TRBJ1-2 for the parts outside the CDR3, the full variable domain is DAGVTQSPTHLIKTRGQQVTLRCSPISGHKSVSWYQQVLGQGPQFIFQYYEKEERGRGNFPDRFSARQFPNYSSELNVNALLLGDSALYLCASSSRGTGLDGYTFGSGTRLTVV.

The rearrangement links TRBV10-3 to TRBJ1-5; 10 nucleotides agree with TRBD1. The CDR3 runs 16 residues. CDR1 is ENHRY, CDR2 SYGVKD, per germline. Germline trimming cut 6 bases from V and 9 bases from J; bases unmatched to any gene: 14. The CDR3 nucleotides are TGTGCCATCAGGGACCAGGACAGGGGGTCACCCGGGCCCCAGCATTTT. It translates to CAIRDQDRGSPGPQHF.

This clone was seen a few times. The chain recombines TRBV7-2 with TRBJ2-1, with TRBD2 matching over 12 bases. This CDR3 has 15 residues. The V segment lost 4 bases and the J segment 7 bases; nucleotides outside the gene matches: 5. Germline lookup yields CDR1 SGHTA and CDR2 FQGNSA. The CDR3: CASSYSGTSGNEQFF. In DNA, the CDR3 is TGTGCCAGCAGCTACTCCGGGACTAGCGGGAATGAGCAGTTCTTC.

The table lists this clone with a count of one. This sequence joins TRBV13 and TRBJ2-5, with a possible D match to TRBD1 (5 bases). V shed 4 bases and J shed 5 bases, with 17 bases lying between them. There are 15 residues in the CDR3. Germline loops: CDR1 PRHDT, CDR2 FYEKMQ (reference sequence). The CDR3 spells CASSSQGGSGETQYF. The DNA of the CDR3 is TGTGCCAGCAGCTCCCAGGGTGGGTCAGGGGAGACCCAGTACTTC.

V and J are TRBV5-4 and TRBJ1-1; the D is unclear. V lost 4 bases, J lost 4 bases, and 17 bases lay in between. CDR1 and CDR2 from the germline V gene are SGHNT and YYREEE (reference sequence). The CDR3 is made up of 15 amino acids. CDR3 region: CASSPYGGLGTEAFF. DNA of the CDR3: TGTGCCAGCAGCCCTTACGGAGGGCTGGGCACTGAAGCTTTCTTT.

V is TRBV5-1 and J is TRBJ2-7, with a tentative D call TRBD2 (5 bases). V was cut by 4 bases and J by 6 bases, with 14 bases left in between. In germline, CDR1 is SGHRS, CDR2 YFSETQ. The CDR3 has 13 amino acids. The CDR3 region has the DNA TGCGCCAGCAGCCTTACTAGGGTGGTCGAGCAGTACTTC. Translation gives CASSLTRVVEQYF.

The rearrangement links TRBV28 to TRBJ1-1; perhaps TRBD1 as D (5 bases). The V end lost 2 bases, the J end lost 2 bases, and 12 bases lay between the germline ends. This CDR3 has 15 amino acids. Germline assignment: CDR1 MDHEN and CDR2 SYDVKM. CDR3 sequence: CASSLPGGGNTEAFF. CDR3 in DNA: TGTGCCAGCAGTTTACCTGGCGGGGGTAACACTGAAGCTTTCTTT.

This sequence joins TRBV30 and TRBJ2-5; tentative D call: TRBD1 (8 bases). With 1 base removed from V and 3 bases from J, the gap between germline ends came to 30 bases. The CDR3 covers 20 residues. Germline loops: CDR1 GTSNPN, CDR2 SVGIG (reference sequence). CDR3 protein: CAWSASRQGPGTNIKETQYF. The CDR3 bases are TGTGCCTGGAGTGCCTCCCGACAGGGGCCCGGGACTAACATCAAAGAGACCCAGTACTTC.

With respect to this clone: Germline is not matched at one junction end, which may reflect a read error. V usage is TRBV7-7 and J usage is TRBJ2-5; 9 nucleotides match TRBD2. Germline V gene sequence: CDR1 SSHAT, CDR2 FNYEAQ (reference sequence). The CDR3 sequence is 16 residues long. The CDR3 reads CASSLAASGKTETQYF. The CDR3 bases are TGTGCTAGCAGCTTAGCGGCTAGCGGGAAGACGGAGACCCAGTACTTC.

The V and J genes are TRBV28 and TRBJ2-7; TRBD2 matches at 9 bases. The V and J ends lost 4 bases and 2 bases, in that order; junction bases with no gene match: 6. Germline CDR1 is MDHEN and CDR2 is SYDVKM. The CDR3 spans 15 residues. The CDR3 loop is CASSSQAGGTYEQYF. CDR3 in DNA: TGTGCCAGCAGTTCTCAAGCGGGAGGCACCTACGAGCAGTACTTC.

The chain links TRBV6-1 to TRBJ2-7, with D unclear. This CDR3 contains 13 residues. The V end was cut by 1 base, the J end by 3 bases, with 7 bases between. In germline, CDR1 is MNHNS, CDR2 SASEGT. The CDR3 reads CASSEGLSYEQYF. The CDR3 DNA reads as TGTGCCAGCAGTGAAGGACTTAGCTACGAGCAGTACTTC.

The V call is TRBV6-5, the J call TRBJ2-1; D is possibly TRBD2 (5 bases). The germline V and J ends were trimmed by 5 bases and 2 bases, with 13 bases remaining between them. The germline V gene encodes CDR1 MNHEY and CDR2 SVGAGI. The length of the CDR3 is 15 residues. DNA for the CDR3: TGTGCCAGCAGTAGGGTAGCGCAACCCTACAATGAGCAGTTCTTC. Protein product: CASSRVAQPYNEQFF.